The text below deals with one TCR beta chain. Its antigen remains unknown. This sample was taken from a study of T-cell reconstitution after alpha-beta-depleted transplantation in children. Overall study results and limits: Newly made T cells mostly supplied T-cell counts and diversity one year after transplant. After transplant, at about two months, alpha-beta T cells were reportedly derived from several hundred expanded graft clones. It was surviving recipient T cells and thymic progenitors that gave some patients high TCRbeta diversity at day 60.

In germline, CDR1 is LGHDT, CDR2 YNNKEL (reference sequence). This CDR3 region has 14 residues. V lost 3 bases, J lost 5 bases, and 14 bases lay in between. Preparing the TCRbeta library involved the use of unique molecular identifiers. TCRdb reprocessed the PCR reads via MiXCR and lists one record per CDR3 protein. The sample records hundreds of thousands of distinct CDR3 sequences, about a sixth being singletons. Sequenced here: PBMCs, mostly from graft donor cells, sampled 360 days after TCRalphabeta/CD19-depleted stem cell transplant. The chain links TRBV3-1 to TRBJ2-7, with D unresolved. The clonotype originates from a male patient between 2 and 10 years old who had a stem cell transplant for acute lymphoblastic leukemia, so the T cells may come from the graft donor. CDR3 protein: CASSHNGRLNEQYF. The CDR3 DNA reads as TGTGCCAGCAGCCACAACGGACGTTTGAACGAGCAGTACTTC.